Following are 5 T cell receptor beta chains from one sample sequenced in a study of spatial heterogeneity in lung cancer. One entry per CDR3 protein results from TCRdb running MiXCR on the 5' RACE reads. The table includes more than 95,000 distinct CDR3 sequences, 12% detected once. Time point defined: blood at routine non-recurrence follow-up after resection. Unsorted tumor, nontumor lung tissue or cryopreserved PBMC supplied the whole RNA. This sample comprised PBMCs, obtained at follow-up. These receptors all stem from a male donor with early-stage non-small cell lung cancer.

The table lists this clonotype with a few counts. The V and J genes are TRBV7-2 and TRBJ1-2; D is ambiguous. Per the germline V gene, CDR1 is SGHTA and CDR2 is FQGNSA. The CDR3 is 13 residues long. Trimming removed 4 bases from V and 7 bases from J, with 13 bases in between. CDR3 DNA sequence: TGTGCCAGCAGCTCCCCGGCAATCTCTGGCTACACCTTC. Translating gives CASSSPAISGYTF. Looking up the rest from reference TRBV7-2 and TRBJ1-2 gives the full variable domain: GAGVSQSPSNKVTEKGKDVELRCDPISGHTALYWYRQSLGQGLEFLIYFQGNSAPDKSGLPSDRFSAERTGGSVSTLTIQRTQQEDSAVYLCASSSPAISGYTFGSGTRLTVV.

This clonotype has ten or more counts. This sequence joins TRBV23-1 and TRBJ1-5; 9 bases align to TRBD1. TRBV23-1 is an open reading frame, and its role is uncertain. The CDR3 consists of 20 residues. The V gene end was trimmed by 0 bases and the J gene end by 2 bases; junction bases not matched to a gene: 14. The chain's CDR3 is CASSQSAPGTGGAGNQPQHF. In nucleotides, the CDR3 is TGCGCCAGCAGTCAATCGGCTCCAGGCACAGGGGGCGCGGGCAATCAGCCCCAGCATTTT.

Ten or more counts support this clonotype. The rearrangement links TRBV29-1 to TRBJ1-2; the D is unclear. The CDR3 covers 14 residues. With 4 bases removed from V and 3 bases from J, the gap between germline ends came to 15 bases. CDR1 is SQVTM and CDR2 is ANQGSEA in the germline V gene. CDR3 DNA: TGCAGCGTTGCTAGGCAAGCACCTTACTATGGCTACACCTTC. Encoded protein: CSVARQAPYYGYTF. The variable domain in full, completed from reference TRBV29-1 and TRBJ1-2, reads SAVISQKPSRDICQRGTSLTIQCQVDSQVTMMFWYRQQPGQSLTLIATANQGSEATYESGFVIDKFPISRPNLTFSTLTVSNMSPEDSSIYLCSVARQAPYYGYTFGSGTRLTVV.

V and J are TRBV7-9 and TRBJ1-6, with D possibly TRBD1 on 6 matching bases. CDR1 SEHNR and CDR2 FQNEAQ come from the germline V gene (reference sequence). V was clipped by 5 bases and J by 8 bases, with 16 bases between them. The CDR3 is made up of 15 amino acids. The CDR3 reads CASSQTGARDSPLHF. The CDR3 region has the DNA TGTGCCAGCAGCCAGACAGGAGCCAGAGATTCACCCCTCCACTTT. Based on the CDR3 plus reference TRBV7-9 and TRBJ1-6, the full variable domain is DTGVSQNPRHKITKRGQNVTFRCDPISEHNRLYWYRQTLGQGPEFLTYFQNEAQLEKSRLLSDRFSAERPKGSFSTLEIQRTEQGDSAMYLCASSQTGARDSPLHFGNGTRLTVT.

The chain joins TRBV12-3 or TRBV12-4 to TRBJ2-7, with D unclear. The CDR3 loop spans 14 amino acids. Trimming shortened V by 3 bases and J by 0 bases, and 9 bases separated the two germline ends. CDR3 DNA sequence: TGTGCCAGCAGTTTGAGGTGGGGCTCCTACGAGCAGTACTTC. Protein product: CASSLRWGSYEQYF.